The clone carrying this TCR beta chain was seen ten or more times. MiXCR, applied by TCRdb to the 5' RACE reads, yields one record per CDR3 protein. The data contain 39,000 or so distinct CDR3 sequences, roughly 4.8% of them singletons. The sample comes from a study of neurological immune-mediated disorders. CDR1 and CDR2 (germline): LGHDT, YNNKEL (reference sequence). The CDR3 contains 15 residues. V dropped 2 bases and J dropped 3 bases, with 14 bases sitting between them. The receptor comes from a man younger than 35 in good health. The specimen was CD4+ T cells from blood. The chain has TRBV3-1 and TRBJ2-7, with D uncertain. CDR3 loop: CASSQIGSDYYEQYF. As DNA, the CDR3 is TGTGCCAGCAGCCAAATCGGGTCAGATTACTACGAGCAGTACTTC.